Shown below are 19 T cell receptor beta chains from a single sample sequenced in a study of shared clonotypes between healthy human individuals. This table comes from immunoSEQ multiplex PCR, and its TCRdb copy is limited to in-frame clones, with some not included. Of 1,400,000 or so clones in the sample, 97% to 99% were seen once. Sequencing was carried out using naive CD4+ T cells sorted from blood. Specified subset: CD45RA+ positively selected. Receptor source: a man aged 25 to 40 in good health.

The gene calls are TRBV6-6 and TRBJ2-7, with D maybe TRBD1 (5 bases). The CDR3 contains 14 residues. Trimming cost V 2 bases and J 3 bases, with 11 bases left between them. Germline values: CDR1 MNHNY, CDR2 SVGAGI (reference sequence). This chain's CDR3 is CASSYRAQGYEQYF. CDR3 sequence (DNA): TGTGCCAGCAGTTACCGTGCGCAGGGCTACGAGCAGTACTTC.

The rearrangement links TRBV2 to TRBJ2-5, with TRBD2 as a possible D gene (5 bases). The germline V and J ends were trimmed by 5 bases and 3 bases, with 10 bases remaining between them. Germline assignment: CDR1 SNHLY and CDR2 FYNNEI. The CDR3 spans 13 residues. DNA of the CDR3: TGTGCCAGCAGTCCGCCGGGGAAAGAGACCCAGTACTTC. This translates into CASSPPGKETQYF.

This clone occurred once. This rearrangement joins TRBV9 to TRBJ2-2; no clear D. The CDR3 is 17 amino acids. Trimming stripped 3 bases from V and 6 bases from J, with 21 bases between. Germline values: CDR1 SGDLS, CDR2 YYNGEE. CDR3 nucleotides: TGTGCCAGCAGCGCGACCAGATCAGGCCTTACCCCCGGGGAGCTGTTTTTT. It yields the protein CASSATRSGLTPGELFF.

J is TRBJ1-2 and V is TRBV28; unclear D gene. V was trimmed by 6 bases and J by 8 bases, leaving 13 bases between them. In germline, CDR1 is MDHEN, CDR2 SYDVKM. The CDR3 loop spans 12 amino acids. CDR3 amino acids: CASSLEAGGYTF. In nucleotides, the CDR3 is TGTGCCAGCAGCTTGGAGGCAGGCGGCTACACCTTC.

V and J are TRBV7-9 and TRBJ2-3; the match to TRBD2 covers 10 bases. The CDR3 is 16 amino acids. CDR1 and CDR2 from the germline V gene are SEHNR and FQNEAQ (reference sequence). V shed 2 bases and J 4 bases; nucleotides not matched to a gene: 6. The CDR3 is CASSLFPSGSPDTQYF. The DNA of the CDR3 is TGTGCCAGCAGCTTATTTCCTAGCGGGAGCCCAGATACGCAGTATTTT. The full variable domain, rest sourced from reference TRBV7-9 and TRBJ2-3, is DTGVSQNPRHKITKRGQNVTFRCDPISEHNRLYWYRQTLGQGPEFLTYFQNEAQLEKSRLLSDRFSAERPKGSFSTLEIQRTEQGDSAMYLCASSLFPSGSPDTQYFGPGTRLTVL.

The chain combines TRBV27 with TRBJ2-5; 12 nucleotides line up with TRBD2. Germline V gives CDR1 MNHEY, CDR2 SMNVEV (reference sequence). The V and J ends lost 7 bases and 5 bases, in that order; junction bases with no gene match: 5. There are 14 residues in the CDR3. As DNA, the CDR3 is TGTGCCAGCAACCTAGCGGGAGGGGACGAGACCCAGTACTTC. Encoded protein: CASNLAGGDETQYF.

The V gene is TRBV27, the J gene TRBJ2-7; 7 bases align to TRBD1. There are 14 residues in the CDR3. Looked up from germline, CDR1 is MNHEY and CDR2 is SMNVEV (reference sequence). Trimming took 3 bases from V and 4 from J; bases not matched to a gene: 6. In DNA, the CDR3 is TGTGCCAGCAGTTTCAAGGGGGCAGGGTACGAGCAGTACTTC. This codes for CASSFKGAGYEQYF.

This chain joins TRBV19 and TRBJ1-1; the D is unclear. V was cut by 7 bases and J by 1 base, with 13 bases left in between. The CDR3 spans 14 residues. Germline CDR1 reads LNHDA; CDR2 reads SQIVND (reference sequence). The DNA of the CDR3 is TGTGCCAGTACCAAGACCTGGGGGAACACTGAAGCTTTCTTT. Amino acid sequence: CASTKTWGNTEAFF.

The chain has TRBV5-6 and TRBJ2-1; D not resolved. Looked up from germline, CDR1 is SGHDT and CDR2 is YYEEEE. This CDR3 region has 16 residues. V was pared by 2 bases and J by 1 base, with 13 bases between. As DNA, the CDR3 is TGTGCCAGCAGCTTAGATACGTCTGGGTCCTACAATGAGCAGTTCTTC. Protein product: CASSLDTSGSYNEQFF.

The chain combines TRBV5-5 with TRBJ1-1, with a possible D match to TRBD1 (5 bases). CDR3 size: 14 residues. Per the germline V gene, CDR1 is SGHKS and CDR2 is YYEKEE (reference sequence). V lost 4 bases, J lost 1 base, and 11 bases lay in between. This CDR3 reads CASSKGYRNTEAFF. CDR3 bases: TGTGCCAGCAGCAAGGGGTATCGGAACACTGAAGCTTTCTTT.

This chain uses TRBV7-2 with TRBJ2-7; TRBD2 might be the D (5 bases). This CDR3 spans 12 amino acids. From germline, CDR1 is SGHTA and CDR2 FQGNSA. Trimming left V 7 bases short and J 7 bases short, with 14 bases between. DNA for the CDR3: TGTGCCAGCAAAGTCCCCACGGGGGAGCAGTACTTC. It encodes CASKVPTGEQYF.

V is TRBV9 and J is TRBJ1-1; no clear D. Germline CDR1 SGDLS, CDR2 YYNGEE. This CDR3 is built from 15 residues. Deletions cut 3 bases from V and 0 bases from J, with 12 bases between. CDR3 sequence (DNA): TGTGCCAGCAGCGCCCACGGAGGTTTGAACACTGAAGCTTTCTTT. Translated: CASSAHGGLNTEAFF.

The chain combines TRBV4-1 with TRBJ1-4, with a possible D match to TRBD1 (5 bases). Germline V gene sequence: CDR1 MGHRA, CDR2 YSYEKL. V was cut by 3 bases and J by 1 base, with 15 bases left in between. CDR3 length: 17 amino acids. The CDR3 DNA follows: TGCGCCAGCAGCCACGGACAAGGCCCTCAAACTAATGAAAAACTGTTTTTT. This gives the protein CASSHGQGPQTNEKLFF.

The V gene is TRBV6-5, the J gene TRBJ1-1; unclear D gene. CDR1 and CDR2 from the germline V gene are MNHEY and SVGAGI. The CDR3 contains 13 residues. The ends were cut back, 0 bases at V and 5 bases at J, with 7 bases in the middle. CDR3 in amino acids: CASSYSGRTEAFF. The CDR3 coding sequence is TGTGCCAGCAGTTACTCCGGGAGGACTGAAGCTTTCTTT.

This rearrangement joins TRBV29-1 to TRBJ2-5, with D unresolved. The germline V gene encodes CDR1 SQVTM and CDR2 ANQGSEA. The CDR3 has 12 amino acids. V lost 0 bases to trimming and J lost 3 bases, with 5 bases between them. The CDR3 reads CSVEDRKETQYF. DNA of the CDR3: TGCAGCGTTGAAGACAGAAAAGAGACCCAGTACTTC.

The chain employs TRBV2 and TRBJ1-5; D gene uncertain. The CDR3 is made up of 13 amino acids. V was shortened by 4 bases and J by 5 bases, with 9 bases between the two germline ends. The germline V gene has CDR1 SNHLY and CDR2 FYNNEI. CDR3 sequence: CASSGDLHQPQHF. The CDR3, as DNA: TGTGCCAGCAGTGGGGATTTACATCAGCCCCAGCATTTT.

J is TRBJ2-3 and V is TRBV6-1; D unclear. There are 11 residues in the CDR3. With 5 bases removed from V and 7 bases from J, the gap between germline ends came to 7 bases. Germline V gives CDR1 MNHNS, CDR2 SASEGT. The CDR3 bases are TGTGCCAGCAGTCACATGAATACGCAGTATTTT. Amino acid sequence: CASSHMNTQYF.

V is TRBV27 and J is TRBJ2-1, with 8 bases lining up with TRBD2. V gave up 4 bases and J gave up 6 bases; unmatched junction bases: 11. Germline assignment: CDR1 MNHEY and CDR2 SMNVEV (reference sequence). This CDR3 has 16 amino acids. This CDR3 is CASSSPGGPILNEQFF. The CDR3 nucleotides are TGTGCCAGCAGTTCCCCGGGGGGGCCTATACTCAATGAGCAGTTCTTC.

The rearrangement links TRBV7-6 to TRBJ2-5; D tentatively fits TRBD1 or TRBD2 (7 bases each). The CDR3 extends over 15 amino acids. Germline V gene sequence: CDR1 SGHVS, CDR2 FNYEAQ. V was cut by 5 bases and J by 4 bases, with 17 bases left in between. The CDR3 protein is CASSQTTGRGETQYF. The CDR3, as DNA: TGTGCCAGCAGCCAAACGACAGGGAGGGGAGAGACCCAGTACTTC. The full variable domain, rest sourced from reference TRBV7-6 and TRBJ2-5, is GAGVSQSPRYKVTKRGQDVALRCDPISGHVSLYWYRQALGQGPEFLTYFNYEAQQDKSGLPNDRFSAERPEGSISTLTIQRTEQRDSAMYRCASSQTTGRGETQYFGPGTRLLVL.